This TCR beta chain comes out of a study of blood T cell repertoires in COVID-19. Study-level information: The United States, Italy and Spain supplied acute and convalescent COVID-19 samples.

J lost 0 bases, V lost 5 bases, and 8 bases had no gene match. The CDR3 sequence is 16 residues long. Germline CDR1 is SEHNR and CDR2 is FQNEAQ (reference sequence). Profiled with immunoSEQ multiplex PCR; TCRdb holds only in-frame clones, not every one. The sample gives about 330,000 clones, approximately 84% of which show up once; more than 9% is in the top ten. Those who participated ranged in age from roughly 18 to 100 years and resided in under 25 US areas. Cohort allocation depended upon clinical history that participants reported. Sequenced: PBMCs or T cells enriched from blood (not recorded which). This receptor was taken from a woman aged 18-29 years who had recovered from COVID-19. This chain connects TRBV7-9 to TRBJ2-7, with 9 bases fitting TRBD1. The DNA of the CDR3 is TGTGCCAGCAGCCGTTCCGGGACAGGGATCTCCTACGAGCAGTACTTC. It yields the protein CASSRSGTGISYEQYF.